This T cell receptor (beta chain) was identified during a study of Ad26.COV2.S vaccination and SARS-CoV-2 variants. Study in general: Dosing was one shot or two shots 56 days apart. Whole-study results and caveats: Those who received the vaccine showed greater spike-specific TCR breadth than those given placebo. Breadth measured for non-spike TCRs was similar across vaccine and placebo recipients.

About this clone: Its antigen remains unidentified.

The method was immunoSEQ multiplex PCR; TCRdb's version includes in-frame clones alone and lacks a portion of them. This sample has about 320,000 clones, with under 90% found just once. Treatment in this sample: around 19 received Ad26.COV2.S at low or high dose, single or two shots; about five received placebo; per-sample allocation not given. Sampling was performed 63 days after the first vaccine or placebo injection. The germline gives CDR1 MNHEY, CDR2 SMNVEV (reference sequence). Trimming removed 9 bases from V and 5 bases from J; junction bases left unmatched: 18. There are 17 residues in the CDR3.

V gene TRBV27 combines with J gene TRBJ1-1; 10 nucleotides line up with TRBD1. The sequence derives from a person aged 18-65 years who received the Ad26.COV2.S COVID-19 vaccine or a placebo. The sample in question was peripheral blood, obtained in a trial of Ad26.COV2.S vaccine versus placebo. The CDR3 DNA reads as TGTGCCAGTGTGGGCGACTGGAGGACAGGGGGGAGGACTGAAGCTTTCTTT. Encoded protein: CASVGDWRTGGRTEAFF.